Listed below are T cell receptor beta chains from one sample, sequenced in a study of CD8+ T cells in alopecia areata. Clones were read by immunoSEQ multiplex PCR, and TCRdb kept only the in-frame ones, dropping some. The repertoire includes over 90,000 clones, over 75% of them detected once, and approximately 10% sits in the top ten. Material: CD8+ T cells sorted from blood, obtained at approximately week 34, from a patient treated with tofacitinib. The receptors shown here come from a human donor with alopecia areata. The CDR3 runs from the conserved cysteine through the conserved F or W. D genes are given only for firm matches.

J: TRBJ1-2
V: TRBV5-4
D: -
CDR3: CASSVHTEDYGYTF

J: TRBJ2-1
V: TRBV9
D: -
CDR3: CASSVRSGSYNEQFF

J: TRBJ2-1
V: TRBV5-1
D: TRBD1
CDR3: CASSFPGQGASYNEQFF

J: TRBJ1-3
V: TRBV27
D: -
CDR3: CASSGRGTGNTIYF

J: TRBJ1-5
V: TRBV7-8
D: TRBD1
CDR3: CASSSFPGPGGNQPQHF

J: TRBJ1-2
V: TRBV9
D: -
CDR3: CASSGFVGHGYTF

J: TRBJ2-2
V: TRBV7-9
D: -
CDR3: CASSPPLTELNTGELFF

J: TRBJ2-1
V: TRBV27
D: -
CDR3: CASSLSSPRREQFF

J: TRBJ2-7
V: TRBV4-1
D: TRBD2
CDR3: CASSPGPSGSGYEQYF

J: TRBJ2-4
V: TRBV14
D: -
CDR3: CASSQAGGAYYIQYF

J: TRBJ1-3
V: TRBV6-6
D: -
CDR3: CASSNEGAGNTIYF

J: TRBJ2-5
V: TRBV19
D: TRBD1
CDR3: CASSIARTGLETQYF